This T cell receptor (beta chain) was documented in a study of T cells after yellow fever vaccination. With 0 bases removed from V and 7 bases from J, the gap between germline ends came to 10 bases. The CDR3 is made up of 14 amino acids. Germline assignment: CDR1 SGHTA and CDR2 FQGNSA. Each CDR3 protein is one row after TCRdb ran MiXCR on the 5' RACE reads. Altogether over 110,000 distinct CDR3 sequences are present, 7.7% being singletons, with the ten largest covering about 0.73%. This clonotype was counted ten times or more. No antigen is known for it. Study outcomes and limitations: A secondary response was less intense yet reached its peak sooner, at day 5 versus 15.

This receptor was taken from a man aged 30 to 45 who received the YFV17D yellow fever vaccine. This sample comprised CD4+ T cells sorted from PBMCs, obtained 5 days after the yellow fever booster vaccination. The J gene is TRBJ2-1, the V gene TRBV7-2; D call uncertain. The chain's CDR3 is CASSLASALNEQFF. In DNA, the CDR3 is TGTGCCAGCAGCTTAGCGTCAGCTTTGAATGAGCAGTTCTTC.